This is a list of T cell receptor beta chains from one sample in a study of a mutant IDH1 vaccine in newly diagnosed glioma. Generated by immunoSEQ multiplex PCR, the TCRdb table keeps only in-frame clones and is missing some. The sample lists over 50,000 clones, 76% occurring once. Their antigens are not known. Sequencing used PBMCs, obtained from a glioma patient whose treatment included an IDH1 peptide vaccine. These TCRs come from a woman aged 40 to 50 with glioma. Some clones in this sample may be carry-over from other donors' samples. Each CDR3 is given with its conserved first and last residue. D genes are given only for firm matches. Some rows have no size entry. The others give once, few or many, or a class for an expanded clone.

D gene: -
clone size: -
V gene: TRBV30
J gene: TRBJ2-7
CDR3 DNA: TGTGCCTGGATAATAGTGGGGGGCTACGAGCAGTACTTC
CDR3 protein: CAWIIVGGYEQYF

D gene: -
clone size: -
V gene: TRBV25-1
J gene: TRBJ1-2
CDR3 DNA: TGTGCCAGCAGTAGTCAGGGTCGGAACTATGGCTACACCTTC
CDR3 protein: CASSSQGRNYGYTF

D gene: TRBD1
clone size: -
V gene: TRBV5-1
J gene: TRBJ1-2
CDR3 DNA: TGCGCCAGCAGCTGGACAGGGGAAAACTATGGCTACACCTTC
CDR3 protein: CASSWTGENYGYTF

D gene: -
clone size: once
V gene: TRBV2
J gene: TRBJ1-1
CDR3 DNA: TGTGCCAGCAGTGGGGACTTGGGGACTGAAGCTTTCTTT
CDR3 protein: CASSGDLGTEAFF

D gene: -
clone size: -
V gene: TRBV4-3
J gene: TRBJ1-6
CDR3 DNA: TGCGCCAGCAGCCAAGAAGCCGGCGGGAAATCACCCCTCCACTTT
CDR3 protein: CASSQEAGGKSPLHF

D gene: -
clone size: once
V gene: TRBV6-5
J gene: TRBJ2-2
CDR3 DNA: TGTGCCAGCCTCCTAACGTGGGGGCATACCGGGGAGCTGTTTTTT
CDR3 protein: CASLLTWGHTGELFF

D gene: -
clone size: few
V gene: TRBV29-1
J gene: TRBJ1-1
CDR3 DNA: TGCAGCGTTGAAGGGTCTACCGGAGGGGGGACTGAAGCTTTCTTT
CDR3 protein: CSVEGSTGGGTEAFF

D gene: -
clone size: -
V gene: TRBV4-3
J gene: TRBJ1-5
CDR3 DNA: TGCGCCAGCAGCCAGGCCCTCAATCAGCCCCAGCATTTT
CDR3 protein: CASSQALNQPQHF

D gene: -
clone size: once
V gene: TRBV9
J gene: TRBJ2-7
CDR3 DNA: TGTGCCAGCAGCGTAGAACAGGGAGGCGAGCAGTACTTC
CDR3 protein: CASSVEQGGEQYF

D gene: TRBD1
clone size: -
V gene: TRBV27
J gene: TRBJ1-6
CDR3 DNA: TGTGCCAGCAGTTTATCTACAGGGGCATCCTATAATTCACCCCTCCACTTT
CDR3 protein: CASSLSTGASYNSPLHF

D gene: -
clone size: once
V gene: TRBV6-5
J gene: TRBJ2-7
CDR3 DNA: TGTGCCAGCAGTTCCTGGGGGAGCCGGAGCTCCTACGAGCAGTACTTC
CDR3 protein: CASSSWGSRSSYEQYF

D gene: TRBD2
clone size: -
V gene: TRBV2
J gene: TRBJ2-5
CDR3 DNA: TGTGCCAGCAGTCCTTCCTGGACTAGCGGGAAACAAGAGACCCAGTACTTC
CDR3 protein: CASSPSWTSGKQETQYF

D gene: -
clone size: -
V gene: TRBV10-2
J gene: TRBJ2-2
CDR3 DNA: TGCGCCAGCAGTGATTATTCGGAGGTGCGCACCGGGGAGCTGTTTTTT
CDR3 protein: CASSDYSEVRTGELFF

D gene: TRBD1
clone size: few
V gene: TRBV5-1
J gene: TRBJ1-2
CDR3 DNA: TGCGCCAGCCGGACAGGGTATCGGCTAGAGGGCTACACCTTC
CDR3 protein: CASRTGYRLEGYTF

D gene: -
clone size: -
V gene: TRBV2
J gene: TRBJ2-7
CDR3 DNA: TGTGCCAGCAGTCCCTCGGAAACCTACGAGCAGTACTTC
CDR3 protein: CASSPSETYEQYF

D gene: -
clone size: -
V gene: TRBV2
J gene: TRBJ2-7
CDR3 DNA: TGTGCCAGCAGTGAACAACGCTCGCAGTACTTC
CDR3 protein: CASSEQRSQYF

D gene: -
clone size: -
V gene: TRBV4-1
J gene: TRBJ2-7
CDR3 DNA: TGCGCCAGCAGCCAAGGCGGATCCTACGAGCAGTACTTC
CDR3 protein: CASSQGGSYEQYF

D gene: -
clone size: -
V gene: TRBV6-6
J gene: TRBJ2-1
CDR3 DNA: TGTGCCAGCAGTCCGGGAGCCAATGAGCAGTTCTTC
CDR3 protein: CASSPGANEQFF

D gene: TRBD1
clone size: -
V gene: TRBV6-5
J gene: TRBJ1-1
CDR3 DNA: TGTGCCAGCAGGGAAAGGACAGGTGAAGCTTTCTTT
CDR3 protein: CASRERTGEAFF

D gene: -
clone size: -
V gene: TRBV11-2
J gene: TRBJ2-5
CDR3 DNA: TGTGCCAGCAGCTTAGATTCGGGCGCTTTTTTAGAGACCCAGTACTTC
CDR3 protein: CASSLDSGAFLETQYF

D gene: -
clone size: -
V gene: TRBV7-9
J gene: TRBJ1-2
CDR3 DNA: TGTGCCAGCAGCGATACGCAAAGGGATCCCAACTATGGCTACACCTTC
CDR3 protein: CASSDTQRDPNYGYTF

D gene: -
clone size: -
V gene: TRBV27
J gene: TRBJ2-5
CDR3 DNA: TGTGCCAGCAGTTTTGTCGGAAAGACCCAGTACTTC
CDR3 protein: CASSFVGKTQYF

D gene: TRBD1
clone size: -
V gene: TRBV6-6
J gene: TRBJ2-7
CDR3 DNA: TGTGCCAGCAGTTATGAGACAGGGGGTTACGAGCAGTACTTC
CDR3 protein: CASSYETGGYEQYF

D gene: -
clone size: few
V gene: TRBV19
J gene: TRBJ2-7
CDR3 DNA: TGTGCCAGTAGTATTCCCGGATCCTACGAGCAGTACTTC
CDR3 protein: CASSIPGSYEQYF

D gene: -
clone size: -
V gene: TRBV5-1
J gene: TRBJ1-4
CDR3 DNA: TGCGCCAGCAGCTTAGGCCTCTTAGGGGAAAAACTGTTTTTT
CDR3 protein: CASSLGLLGEKLFF

D gene: -
clone size: -
V gene: TRBV5-1
J gene: TRBJ2-3
CDR3 DNA: TGCGCCAGCAGCTTAGGGGAGAAAGATACGCAGTATTTT
CDR3 protein: CASSLGEKDTQYF

D gene: -
clone size: -
V gene: TRBV19
J gene: TRBJ1-2
CDR3 DNA: TGTGCCAGTAGTATCACAGGGATTAACTATGGCTACACCTTC
CDR3 protein: CASSITGINYGYTF

D gene: TRBD1
clone size: once
V gene: TRBV7-2
J gene: TRBJ2-3
CDR3 DNA: TGTGCCAGCAGCTTAATGGACAGGGTAACAGATACGCAGTATTTT
CDR3 protein: CASSLMDRVTDTQYF

D gene: -
clone size: -
V gene: TRBV10-3
J gene: TRBJ1-1
CDR3 DNA: TGTGCCATCAGTGAGGGTCGTGGGAACACTGAAGCTTTCTTT
CDR3 protein: CAISEGRGNTEAFF

D gene: -
clone size: -
V gene: TRBV12-5
J gene: TRBJ1-5
CDR3 DNA: TGTGCTAGTGGTTCCACCCACGCAGGGGATCAGCCCCAGCATTTT
CDR3 protein: CASGSTHAGDQPQHF

D gene: TRBD2
clone size: -
V gene: TRBV7-9
J gene: TRBJ2-7
CDR3 DNA: TGTGCCAGCAGCGCTCTAGCGGGGCCATTCTACGAGCAGTACTTC
CDR3 protein: CASSALAGPFYEQYF

D gene: -
clone size: -
V gene: TRBV4-3
J gene: TRBJ1-2
CDR3 DNA: TGCGCCAGCAGCCAAGAGATTTCTGGCTATGGCTACACCTTC
CDR3 protein: CASSQEISGYGYTF

D gene: -
clone size: -
V gene: TRBV6-5
J gene: TRBJ2-6
CDR3 DNA: TGTGCCAGCAGTTACCTCCCGTTCTCTGGGGCCAACGTCCTGACTTTC
CDR3 protein: CASSYLPFSGANVLTF

D gene: -
clone size: few
V gene: TRBV5-1
J gene: TRBJ1-6
CDR3 DNA: TGCGCCAGCAGCCCGGACCCCCGAGGTAATTCACCCCTCCACTTT
CDR3 protein: CASSPDPRGNSPLHF

D gene: -
clone size: -
V gene: TRBV7-2
J gene: TRBJ2-3
CDR3 DNA: TGTGCCAGCAGCTTAGCGCTAAGAGGCAATGCGGGACCACCCCCAGGTACGCAGTATTTT
CDR3 protein: CASSLALRGNAGPPPGTQYF

D gene: -
clone size: -
V gene: TRBV2
J gene: TRBJ2-5
CDR3 DNA: TGTGCCAGCAGTGAGCGCCAGGGGGAGACCCAGTACTTC
CDR3 protein: CASSERQGETQYF

D gene: -
clone size: few
V gene: TRBV5-1
J gene: TRBJ1-4
CDR3 DNA: TGCGCCAGTAGGCGGGCCGAGGCCAGGGAAAAACTGTTTTTT
CDR3 protein: CASRRAEAREKLFF

D gene: TRBD1
clone size: few
V gene: TRBV7-9
J gene: TRBJ1-4
CDR3 DNA: TGTGCCAGCAGCCGGGACAGGACTAATGAAAAACTGTTTTTT
CDR3 protein: CASSRDRTNEKLFF

D gene: -
clone size: few
V gene: TRBV6-6
J gene: TRBJ1-5
CDR3 DNA: TGTGCCAGCAGTTACGCCCGGGGGAGGGATCAGCCCCAGCATTTT
CDR3 protein: CASSYARGRDQPQHF

D gene: -
clone size: -
V gene: TRBV7-9
J gene: TRBJ2-7
CDR3 DNA: TGTGCCAGCAGCTTCAGGGAAACCTACGAGCAGTACTTC
CDR3 protein: CASSFRETYEQYF

D gene: -
clone size: -
V gene: TRBV6-1
J gene: TRBJ2-7
CDR3 DNA: TGTGCCACCAAACCGGGACACTCCTACGAGCAGTACTTC
CDR3 protein: CATKPGHSYEQYF

D gene: -
clone size: -
V gene: TRBV10-3
J gene: TRBJ1-2
CDR3 DNA: TGTGCCATCAGAAGAGAGGACGGTAATGGCTACACCTTC
CDR3 protein: CAIRREDGNGYTF

D gene: TRBD1
clone size: few
V gene: TRBV29-1
J gene: TRBJ1-2
CDR3 DNA: TGCAGCGTCAGACCGGGACAGGGGGACTATGGCTACACCTTC
CDR3 protein: CSVRPGQGDYGYTF

D gene: TRBD2
clone size: -
V gene: TRBV10-2
J gene: TRBJ2-5
CDR3 DNA: TGCGCCAGCAGTGACAGAGCGGGGGAGACCCAGTACTTC
CDR3 protein: CASSDRAGETQYF

D gene: TRBD2
clone size: -
V gene: TRBV6-1
J gene: TRBJ2-5
CDR3 DNA: TGTGCCAGCAGGGCGACTAGCGGGGGCTCTACCCAGTACTTC
CDR3 protein: CASRATSGGSTQYF

D gene: -
clone size: few
V gene: TRBV30
J gene: TRBJ1-5
CDR3 DNA: TGTGCCTGGAGTTCACAGGGAGGACAGCCCCAGCATTTT
CDR3 protein: CAWSSQGGQPQHF

D gene: TRBD2
clone size: -
V gene: TRBV6-1
J gene: TRBJ2-4
CDR3 DNA: TGTGCCAGCAGGGGGAGCGGGGGAGGGAAAAACATTCAGTACTTC
CDR3 protein: CASRGSGGGKNIQYF

D gene: -
clone size: -
V gene: TRBV7-6
J gene: TRBJ1-1
CDR3 DNA: TGTGCCAGCGGACCCGGTGGCGGGAACACTGAAGCTTTCTTT
CDR3 protein: CASGPGGGNTEAFF

D gene: -
clone size: -
V gene: TRBV28
J gene: TRBJ2-2
CDR3 DNA: TGTGCCAGCAGTTCCCGACAGCTGCTTGGGACCGGGGAGCTGTTTTTT
CDR3 protein: CASSSRQLLGTGELFF

D gene: TRBD2
clone size: -
V gene: TRBV10-2
J gene: TRBJ2-3
CDR3 DNA: TGCGCCAGCAGTGAGTCTACTAGCGGGGGCACAGATACGCAGTATTTT
CDR3 protein: CASSESTSGGTDTQYF

D gene: -
clone size: -
V gene: TRBV7-9
J gene: TRBJ2-7
CDR3 DNA: TGTGCCAGCAGCTTAGCGGGCGAGCAGTACTTC
CDR3 protein: CASSLAGEQYF

D gene: TRBD2
clone size: -
V gene: TRBV29-1
J gene: TRBJ2-5
CDR3 DNA: TGCAGCGTTGTAATTAGCGGGGTGTGGGAGACCCAGTACTTC
CDR3 protein: CSVVISGVWETQYF

D gene: TRBD2
clone size: once
V gene: TRBV14
J gene: TRBJ2-3
CDR3 DNA: TGTGCCAGCAGCCAAGATGGGACTAGTGGTTGGTGGGATACGCAGTATTTT
CDR3 protein: CASSQDGTSGWWDTQYF

D gene: TRBD1
clone size: -
V gene: TRBV5-1
J gene: TRBJ2-7
CDR3 DNA: TGCGCCAGCAGCCCGCAGGGGGACTACGAGCAGTACTTC
CDR3 protein: CASSPQGDYEQYF

D gene: -
clone size: -
V gene: TRBV5-8
J gene: TRBJ1-2
CDR3 DNA: TGTGCCAGCAGTCGGGACGGAGGGTTTTATGGCTACACCTTC
CDR3 protein: CASSRDGGFYGYTF